Given below is one T cell receptor (beta chain) in context. From the 5' RACE reads, TCRdb called clonotypes with MiXCR, one entry per CDR3 protein. The table records 550,000 or so distinct CDR3 sequences, under 25% of them present only once. These data come from a study of T cells after yellow fever vaccination. Germline V gene data show CDR1 as MNHEY and CDR2 as SMNVEV (reference sequence). The CDR3 is 13 residues long. V gave up 5 bases and J gave up 7 bases, with 12 bases separating them. The sample here was PBMCs, taken 15 days after the yellow fever booster vaccination. The V and J genes are TRBV27 and TRBJ2-1, with a tentative D call TRBD2 (6 bases). This receptor was obtained from a man under 40 who received the YFV17D yellow fever vaccine. CDR3 sequence: CASSTLAGNEQFF. Here the CDR3 DNA reads TGTGCCAGCAGTACTCTGGCGGGGAATGAGCAGTTCTTC.